The sequence of this T cell receptor beta chain was determined in a study of CD8+CD57+ T cells in acquired aplastic anemia. Study-level background: Sorting CD4+ and CD8+ cells gave DNA averaging approximately 3 ug. Researchers reported that healthy donors averaged about 11 million reads for CD4+ cells. Study-wide results and limits: About 29 CD8+ CDR3 sequences occurred in both the patients and the controls.

With regard to this clonotype: No antigen is known for it.

Per the germline V gene, CDR1 is MGHDK and CDR2 is SYGVNS. The CDR3 consists of 13 residues. Between the trimmed V and J ends, which lost 7 bases and 0 bases, there was a span of 9 bases. For CDR3 and TCR beta VDJ profiling, genomic DNA was the template used. TCRdb reprocessed the reads with MiXCR, giving one entry per CDR3 protein. This sample has about 220,000 distinct CDR3 sequences, with roughly 35% found just once. J is TRBJ2-5 and V is TRBV25-1; D could derive from TRBD1 or TRBD2 (5 bases each). This TCR was recovered from a human donor in good health, serving as a control. The sequencing sample was made of sorted CD4+, CD8+, or CD8+CD57+ T cells (not recorded which) from PBMCs. CDR3 protein: CASNGADQETQYF. The CDR3 DNA is TGTGCCAGCAACGGGGCTGACCAAGAGACCCAGTACTTC.